This paragraph reports one TCR beta chain. This sample is part of a study of blood T cell repertoires in COVID-19. On the study more broadly: The United States, Italy and Spain were the sources of the acute and convalescent COVID-19 samples.

As processed by the authors: From reference gene primer amplification, estimates of nucleated cell counts were derived. Produced via immunoSEQ multiplex PCR; TCRdb's table is partial and in-frame only. V and J calls and clone size are given by that table; D and trimming were obtained from the DNA. The data show about 120,000 clones, with 75% to 90% seen just once and approximately 30% held by the top ten. Germline V gives CDR1 SEHNR, CDR2 FQNEAQ (reference sequence). Trimming cost V 4 bases and J 3 bases; bases outside gene matches: 2. The CDR3 spans 15 residues. This TCR was recovered from a man aged 65 to 85 with active or convalescent COVID-19. Sequencing used peripheral blood. The chain links TRBV7-9 to TRBJ2-1; 11 nucleotides line up with TRBD1. The CDR3 nucleotides are TGTGCCAGCAGCTCGGGACAGGGGGGCTACAATGAGCAGTTCTTC. Protein sequence: CASSSGQGGYNEQFF.